The clone carrying this TCR beta chain has just a few counts. Germline loops: CDR1 SGDLS, CDR2 YYNGEE. With V trimmed by 2 bases and J by 3 bases, 5 bases remained unmatched. The CDR3 totals 15 residues. The sample belongs to a study of blood T cells in healthy people across ages. A J-beta primer mix and a sample-barcoded 5' primer were used in a second PCR of roughly 6 to 11 cycles. One entry per CDR3 protein results from TCRdb running MiXCR on the 5' RACE reads. There are 1.8 million or so distinct CDR3 sequences in the sample; roughly 43% occur only once, and 20% to 25% lies in the top ten. Total RNA extraction produced at least 5 micrograms (per sample) for the study.

This receptor was taken from a human donor in good health. The gene calls are TRBV9 and TRBJ1-1, with 9 bases lining up with TRBD1. The sequenced sample was blood. CDR3 region: CASSVAQGADTEAFF. CDR3 DNA: TGTGCCAGCAGCGTCGCACAGGGGGCGGACACTGAAGCTTTCTTT.